Listed below are T cell receptor beta chains from one sample, sequenced in a study of cytotoxic CD8 clonotypes in ibrutinib-treated CLL. TCRdb keeps only in-frame clones here, not all; method: immunoSEQ multiplex PCR. Of 49,000 or so clones listed, more than 45% are singletons. The sample consisted of PBMCs, taken after 12 months of ibrutinib treatment. The origin of the receptors is a human donor with chronic lymphocytic leukemia. The CDR3 runs from the conserved cysteine through the conserved F or W. The D gene is left open where the match is weak. The size field is filled for only some rows; it gives once, few, many or a size class.

d_gene	abundance	v_gene	j_gene	CDR3nt	CDR3aa
TRBD2	many	TRBV5-1	TRBJ2-5	TGCGCCAGCAGCTCTAGCGGGAGAGGGCAAGAGACCCAGTACTTC	CASSSSGRGQETQYF
TRBD1	.	TRBV7-9	TRBJ1-1	TGTGCCAGCAGCCAAGGGGGCGCGGACACTGAAGCTTTCTTT	CASSQGGADTEAFF
TRBD1	.	TRBV5-3	TRBJ1-4	TGTGCCAGCAGCTCAAACAGGGGTTTGGATGAAAAACTGTTTTTT	CASSSNRGLDEKLFF
TRBD2	.	TRBV19	TRBJ2-3	TGTGCCAGTAGTATAGGACTAGCGGGAGGCTCAGATACGCAGTATTTT	CASSIGLAGGSDTQYF
.	.	TRBV5-1	TRBJ1-2	TGCGCCAGCAGATTATCGGGAGACCCTAGTGGCTATGGCTACACCTTC	CASRLSGDPSGYGYTF
TRBD1	.	TRBV29-1	TRBJ1-1	TGCAGCGTTTGGTCCGGGACAGGGGTAGCTTTCTTT	CSVWSGTGVAFF
TRBD1	few	TRBV28	TRBJ1-4	TGTGCCAGCAGTCCCGGGACAGGGGGAAAACTGTTTTTT	CASSPGTGGKLFF
.	.	TRBV6-6	TRBJ1-5	TGTGCCAGCAGCCTCGACGGGTTTCAGCCCCAGCATTTT	CASSLDGFQPQHF
.	few	TRBV6-1	TRBJ1-5	TGTGCCAGCAGCAGCCAGTCGATTCAGCCCCAGCATTTT	CASSSQSIQPQHF
TRBD1	.	TRBV5-1	TRBJ1-2	TGCGCCAGCAGCTTGGACAGGGGTGCCTATGGCTACACCTTC	CASSLDRGAYGYTF
.	many	TRBV5-1	TRBJ2-6	TGCGCCAGCAGCCAAACTATACTCTCTGGGGCCAACGTCCTGACTTTC	CASSQTILSGANVLTF
.	.	TRBV7-2	TRBJ1-2	TGTGCCAGCAGCTTAGTGGGGTACTATGGCTACACCTTC	CASSLVGYYGYTF
.	.	TRBV5-1	TRBJ2-2	TGCGCCAGCAGCCAACGGATAAACACCGGGGAGCTGTTTTTT	CASSQRINTGELFF
TRBD2	.	TRBV5-1	TRBJ2-3	TGCGCCAGCAGCTTGTTTGGGGCGGGAGGGCCAACGGATACGCAGTATTTT	CASSLFGAGGPTDTQYF
TRBD1	.	TRBV6-1	TRBJ1-2	TGTGCCAGCAGCCTGGGACAGCTCTATGGCTACACCTTC	CASSLGQLYGYTF
TRBD1	few	TRBV27	TRBJ1-4	TGTGCCAGCACAACAGGGACAGGAAAACTGTTTTTT	CASTTGTGKLFF
.	.	TRBV15	TRBJ1-1	TGTGCCACCAGCCGAGACAGGTATGACACTTTCTTT	CATSRDRYDTFF
.	.	TRBV21-1	TRBJ2-1	TGTGCCAGCAGCAAAGGCGGGGACAGGACATCTAACAGCTCCTACAATGAGCAGTTCTTC	CASSKGGDRTSNSSYNEQFF
.	.	TRBV7-8	TRBJ2-1	TGTGCCAGCAGCCTATCTAGCGCCTCCTACAATGAGCAGTTCTTC	CASSLSSASYNEQFF
TRBD2	.	TRBV5-4	TRBJ2-5	TGTGCCAGCAGCTTGGGTGGACTAGCGATAGAGACCCAGTACTTC	CASSLGGLAIETQYF
TRBD2	.	TRBV27	TRBJ2-7	TGTGCCAGCAGTTCTCGACTAGCGGGCTCCTACGAGCAGTACTTC	CASSSRLAGSYEQYF
.	.	TRBV28	TRBJ1-5	TGTGCCAGCAGTTACTCGTTAGGGAGCAATCAGCCCCAGCATTTT	CASSYSLGSNQPQHF
TRBD1	many	TRBV15	TRBJ2-1	TGTGCCACCAGCAGAGCCGGGACAGGGGGCCGGGAGCAGTTCTTC	CATSRAGTGGREQFF
.	few	TRBV15	TRBJ1-1	TGTGCCACCAGCAGACCCACGGGGAACACTGAAGCTTTCTTT	CATSRPTGNTEAFF
TRBD1	.	TRBV7-2	TRBJ2-1	TGTGCCAGCAGCAAAGGGGACAGGGGGAGTGAGCAGTTCTTC	CASSKGDRGSEQFF
.	.	TRBV5-1	TRBJ1-1	TGCGCCAGCAGCCCGCAGGGTCTCACTGAAGCTTTCTTT	CASSPQGLTEAFF
.	few	TRBV25-1	TRBJ2-3	TGTGCCAGCAGTGAATATGAAGACCTTTTCGATACGCAGTATTTT	CASSEYEDLFDTQYF
.	.	TRBV4-1	TRBJ2-1	TGCGCCAGCAGCCAAGATAGGGGCCTCAATGAGCAGTTCTTC	CASSQDRGLNEQFF
.	few	TRBV7-8	TRBJ1-5	TGTGCCAGCAGCCCCGAGCCTGGGTCAGGGCAGCCCCAGCATTTT	CASSPEPGSGQPQHF
.	few	TRBV4-1	TRBJ1-3	TGCGCCAGCAGCCACCCACGGGGCTCTGGAAACACCATATATTTT	CASSHPRGSGNTIYF
.	many	TRBV18	TRBJ2-3	TGTGCCAGCTCACCACCCTACGGACTCTCTGGCACAGATACGCAGTATTTT	CASSPPYGLSGTDTQYF
TRBD1	.	TRBV28	TRBJ1-4	TGTGCCAGCAGTTGGGCCGGGACAGGGGGCCGCGAACTGTTTTTT	CASSWAGTGGRELFF
.	.	TRBV2	TRBJ2-7	TGTGCCGACAGACAGCAGAGCTCCTACGAGCAGTACTTC	CADRQQSSYEQYF
.	.	TRBV20-1	TRBJ2-3	TGCAGTGCCACATCTCTCACGCAGTATTTT	CSATSLTQYF
.	.	TRBV5-5	TRBJ1-3	TGTGCCAGCAGCTTGGGGCCGGGATCTGGAAACACCATATATTTT	CASSLGPGSGNTIYF